This entry describes one TCR beta chain. This clonotype appeared a few times. This clone's antigen is unknown. Base-call qualities are not available, and no considerably larger clone is one nucleotide away. Reads for this sample came from an Illumina NovaSeq 6000. Using 5'RACE with constant-segment primers, TCRalpha and TCRbeta cDNA libraries were constructed, with sample barcodes and unique molecular identifiers added in the process. RNA was extracted from every sample with Trizol reagent. Library amplification was performed in two PCR steps, and a second sample barcode and Illumina TruSeq adapters were introduced in the second step. Libraries were sequenced on an Illumina NovaSeq with 2 x 150 bp paired-end reads. The published analysis was carried out like this. With migec v1.2.7, reads were demultiplexed and then collapsed into UMI-guided consensus sequences. Using mixcr v2.1.11, UMI consensuses were aligned to TRA and TRB V and J templates and then assembled into clonotypes. A clonotype was counted as expanded or contracted only if both edgeR and NoisET called the change significant, with noise models trained on biological replicates. For edgeR calls, the thresholds were a false discovery rate-adjusted p below 0.01 and a log2 fold-change of 1. As an exploratory analysis of dynamics, max-normalized trajectories of the 1000 most abundant clonotypes were examined by PCA with hierarchical clustering. Separately sequenced CD4+ and CD8+ repertoires were used to assign the CD4 or CD8 phenotype of responding clones. TCRdb reworked the public reads: Q25 trimming with fastp, MiXCR clone assembly, productive beta chains retained. Entries that share a CDR3 protein sequence are merged under the most common genes and DNA. The V and J calls follow TCRdb's processing rather than the paper's. In all, the sample holds roughly 610,000 distinct CDR3 sequences, and roughly a sixth of those were seen once. Of the sample, 8.1% falls within the top ten clones.

The sample comes from a study of T-cell memory formation after mild COVID-19 (dated by TCRdb to the early 2020s). Background for the entire study: Most TCR sequence clusters were specific to one of the two donors. In two donors, T-cell clones that expanded and contracted after mild COVID-19 were tracked by sequencing TCRalpha and TCRbeta repertoires over time. The cohort was made up of two young adult volunteers, one female and one male, who were previously healthy.

The CDR3 holds 14 amino acids from the cysteine to the phenylalanine. Of all the DNA, just the CDR3 is kept, 42 bases in frame from base 1. Compared with germline, V lacks 4 bases and J lacks 2 bases; bases without a gene match: 3. PBMCs were isolated by Ficoll-Paque density gradient centrifugation. Overall study outcomes, separate from this receptor: Contracting CD4+ clones turned up mainly in the CM and EM memory subsets, whereas EMRA was where CD8+ clones were enriched. Some responding clones were found in pre-infection memory, which suggests that pre-existing cross-reactive memory T cells took part in the SARS-CoV-2 response. Clones contracting from day 15 to 85 had balanced CD4/CD8 phenotypes, while a second wave expanding from day 15 to 37 was biased towards CD4+. The second-wave clones that peaked on day 37 were not confirmed to be SARS-CoV-2 specific. The study included only a couple of mild cases, and larger cohorts that include severe cases with pre-infection samples were judged to be necessary.

This TCR came from an adult woman who had mild COVID-19 (a few samples of this study predate the infection). The sample titles of this study are shuffled in the database, so cell type and time point are left out; the donor was told from shared clones. The sequencing input was PBMCs or a T cell subset sorted from them (not recorded which). Here the chain combines TRBV12-3 or TRBV12-4 and TRBJ2-3; TRBD1 aligns with 7 central bases. DNA sequence: TGTGCCAGCAGTTCCGACAGGGTCACAGATACGCAGTATTTT. Its product reads: CASSSDRVTDTQYF.